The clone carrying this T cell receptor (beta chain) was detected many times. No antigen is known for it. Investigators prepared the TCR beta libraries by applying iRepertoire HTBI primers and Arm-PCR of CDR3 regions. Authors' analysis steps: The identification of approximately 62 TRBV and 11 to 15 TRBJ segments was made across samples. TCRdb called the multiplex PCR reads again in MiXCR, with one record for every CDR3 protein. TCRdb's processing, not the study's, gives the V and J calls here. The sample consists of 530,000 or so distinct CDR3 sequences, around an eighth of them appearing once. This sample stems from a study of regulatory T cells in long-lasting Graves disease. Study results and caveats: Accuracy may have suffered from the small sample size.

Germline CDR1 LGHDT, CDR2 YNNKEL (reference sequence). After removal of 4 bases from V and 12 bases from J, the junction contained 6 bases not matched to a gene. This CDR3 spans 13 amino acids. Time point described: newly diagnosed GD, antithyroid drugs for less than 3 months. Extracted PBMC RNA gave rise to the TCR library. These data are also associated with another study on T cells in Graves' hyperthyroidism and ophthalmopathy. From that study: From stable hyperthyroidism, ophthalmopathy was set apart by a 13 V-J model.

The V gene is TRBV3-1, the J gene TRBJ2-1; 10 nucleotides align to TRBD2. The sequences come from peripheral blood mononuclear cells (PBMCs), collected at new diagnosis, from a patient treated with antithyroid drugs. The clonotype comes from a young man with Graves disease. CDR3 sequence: CASSPSGSGRQFF. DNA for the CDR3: TGTGCCAGCAGCCCTAGCGGGAGTGGTAGGCAGTTCTTC.